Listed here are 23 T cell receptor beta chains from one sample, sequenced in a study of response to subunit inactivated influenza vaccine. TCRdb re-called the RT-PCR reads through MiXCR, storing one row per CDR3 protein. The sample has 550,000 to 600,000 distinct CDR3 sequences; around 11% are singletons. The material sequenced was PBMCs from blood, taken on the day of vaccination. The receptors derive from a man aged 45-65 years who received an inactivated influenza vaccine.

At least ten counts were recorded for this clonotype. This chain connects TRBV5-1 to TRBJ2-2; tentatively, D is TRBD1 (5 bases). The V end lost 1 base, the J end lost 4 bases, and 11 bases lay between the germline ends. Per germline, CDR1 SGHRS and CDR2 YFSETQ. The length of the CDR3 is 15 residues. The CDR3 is CASSLKGSATGELFF. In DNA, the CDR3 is TGCGCCAGCAGCTTGAAGGGGTCGGCCACCGGGGAGCTGTTTTTT. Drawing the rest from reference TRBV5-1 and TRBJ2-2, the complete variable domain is KAGVTQTPRYLIKTRGQQVTLSCSPISGHRSVSWYQQTPGQGLQFLFEYFSETQRNKGNFPGRFSGRQFSNSRSEMNVSTLELGDSALYLCASSLKGSATGELFFGEGSRLTVL.

The CDR3 bases are TGTGCCAGCAGCCCTCTACTTGGACTAGGTTTCTACGAGCAGTACTTC. Translating gives CASSPLLGLGFYEQYF. J is TRBJ2-7 and V is TRBV7-9; 7 positions agree with TRBD2. The CDR3 totals 16 residues. CDR1 SEHNR and CDR2 FQNEAQ come from the germline V gene (reference sequence). The V and J ends lost 5 bases and 3 bases, in that order; junction bases with no gene match: 13.

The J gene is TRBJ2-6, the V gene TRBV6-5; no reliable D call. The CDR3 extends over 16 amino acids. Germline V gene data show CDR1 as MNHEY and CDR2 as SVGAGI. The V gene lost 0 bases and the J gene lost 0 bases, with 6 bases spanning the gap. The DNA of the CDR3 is TGTGCCAGCAGTTACTCGAAGGACTCTGGGGCCAACGTCCTGACTTTC. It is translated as CASSYSKDSGANVLTF.

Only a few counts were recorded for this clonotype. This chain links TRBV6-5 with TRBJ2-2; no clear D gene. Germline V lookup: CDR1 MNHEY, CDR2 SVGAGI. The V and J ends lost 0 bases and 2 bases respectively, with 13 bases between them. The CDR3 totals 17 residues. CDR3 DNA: TGTGCCAGCAGTTACTCTCTCGACTTAATAAACACCGGGGAGCTGTTTTTT. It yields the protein CASSYSLDLINTGELFF.

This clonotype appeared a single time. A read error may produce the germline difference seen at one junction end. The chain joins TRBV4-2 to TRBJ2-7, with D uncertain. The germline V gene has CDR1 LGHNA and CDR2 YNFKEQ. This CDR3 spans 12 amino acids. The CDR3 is CDSSQDAYEQYF. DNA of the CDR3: TGTGACAGCAGCCAAGACGCCTACGAGCAGTACTTC.

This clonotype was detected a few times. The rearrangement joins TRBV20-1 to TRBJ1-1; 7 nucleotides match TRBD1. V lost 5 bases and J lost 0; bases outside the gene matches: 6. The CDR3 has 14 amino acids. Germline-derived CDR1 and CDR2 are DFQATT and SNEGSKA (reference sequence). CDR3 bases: TGCAGTGCTTCACGGACAGGTTTGAACACTGAAGCTTTCTTT. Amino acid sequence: CSASRTGLNTEAFF.

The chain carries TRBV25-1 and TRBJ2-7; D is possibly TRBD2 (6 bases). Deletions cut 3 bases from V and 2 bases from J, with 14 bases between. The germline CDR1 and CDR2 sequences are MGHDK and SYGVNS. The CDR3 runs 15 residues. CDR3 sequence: CASSDGGEKPYEQYF. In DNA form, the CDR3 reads TGTGCCAGCAGTGACGGAGGGGAGAAACCCTACGAGCAGTACTTC.

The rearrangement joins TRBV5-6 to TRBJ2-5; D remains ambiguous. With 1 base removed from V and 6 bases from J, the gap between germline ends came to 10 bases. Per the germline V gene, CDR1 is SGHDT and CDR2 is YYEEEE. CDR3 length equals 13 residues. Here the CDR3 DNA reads TGTGCCAGCAGCTTGTCTGGCTCGCAGACCCAGTACTTC. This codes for CASSLSGSQTQYF.

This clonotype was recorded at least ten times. The CDR3, as DNA: TGTGCCAGCAGCTTAGGGCAGGTCTATGGCTACACCTTC. Translated: CASSLGQVYGYTF. The chain employs TRBV7-9 and TRBJ1-2, with no clear D. Trimming removed 1 base at V and 4 bases at J, with 7 bases between. CDR1 is SEHNR, CDR2 FQNEAQ, per germline (reference sequence). The CDR3 length is 13 residues. Full variable domain (rest looked up from reference TRBV7-9 and TRBJ1-2): DTGVSQNPRHKITKRGQNVTFRCDPISEHNRLYWYRQTLGQGPEFLTYFQNEAQLEKSRLLSDRFSAERPKGSFSTLEIQRTEQGDSAMYLCASSLGQVYGYTFGSGTRLTVV.

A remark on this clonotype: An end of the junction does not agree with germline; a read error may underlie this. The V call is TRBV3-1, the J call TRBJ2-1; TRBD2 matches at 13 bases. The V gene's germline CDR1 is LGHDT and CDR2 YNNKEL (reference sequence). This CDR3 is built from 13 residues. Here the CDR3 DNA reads TGTGCCAGCAGCCTGACTAGCGGGGGGCTCCGGATCTTC. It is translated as CASSLTSGGLRIF.

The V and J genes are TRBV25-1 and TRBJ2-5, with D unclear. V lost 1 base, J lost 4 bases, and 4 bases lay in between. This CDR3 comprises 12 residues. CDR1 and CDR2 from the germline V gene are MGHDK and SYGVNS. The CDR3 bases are TGTGCCAGCAGTGAATGGGGAGAGACCCAGTACTTC. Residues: CASSEWGETQYF.

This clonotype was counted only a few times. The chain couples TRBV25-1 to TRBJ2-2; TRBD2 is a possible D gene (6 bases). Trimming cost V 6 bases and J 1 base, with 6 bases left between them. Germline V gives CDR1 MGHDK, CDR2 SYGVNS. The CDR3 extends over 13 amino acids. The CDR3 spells CASRGGNTGELFF. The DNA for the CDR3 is TGTGCCAGCAGGGGGGGGAACACCGGGGAGCTGTTTTTT.

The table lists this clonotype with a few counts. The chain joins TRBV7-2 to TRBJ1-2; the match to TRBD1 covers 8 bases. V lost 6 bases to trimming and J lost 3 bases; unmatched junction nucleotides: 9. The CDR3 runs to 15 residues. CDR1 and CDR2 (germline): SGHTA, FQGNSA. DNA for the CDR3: TGTGCCAGCAGTCCGGACAGGGCAGTTCACTATGGCTACACCTTC. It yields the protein CASSPDRAVHYGYTF.

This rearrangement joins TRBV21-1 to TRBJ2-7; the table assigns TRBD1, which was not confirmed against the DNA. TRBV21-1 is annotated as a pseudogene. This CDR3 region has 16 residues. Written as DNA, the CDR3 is TGTGCCAGCAGCTTACATACAGGGGGCCCGTCCTACGAGCAGTACTTC. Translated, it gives CASSLHTGGPSYEQYF.

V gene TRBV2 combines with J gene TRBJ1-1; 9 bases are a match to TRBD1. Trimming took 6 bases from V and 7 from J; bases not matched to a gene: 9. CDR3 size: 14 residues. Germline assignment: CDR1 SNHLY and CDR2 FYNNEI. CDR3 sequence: CASSRDRVFSEAFF. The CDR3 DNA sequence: TGTGCCAGCAGCCGGGACAGGGTATTCAGTGAAGCTTTCTTT.

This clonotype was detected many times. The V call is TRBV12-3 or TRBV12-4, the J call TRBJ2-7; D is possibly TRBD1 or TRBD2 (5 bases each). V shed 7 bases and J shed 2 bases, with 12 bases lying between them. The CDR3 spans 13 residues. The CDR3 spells CASMIGATYEQYF. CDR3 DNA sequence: TGTGCCAGCATGATCGGGGCGACCTACGAGCAGTACTTC.

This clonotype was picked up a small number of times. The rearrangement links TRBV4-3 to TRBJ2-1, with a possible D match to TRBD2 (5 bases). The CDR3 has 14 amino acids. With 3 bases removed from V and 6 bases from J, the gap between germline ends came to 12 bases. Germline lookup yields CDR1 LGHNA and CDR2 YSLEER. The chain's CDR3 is CASSHRGGGNEQFF. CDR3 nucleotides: TGCGCCAGCAGCCACCGAGGAGGTGGCAATGAGCAGTTCTTC.

The CDR3 spells CSAWGLAGADTQYF. The CDR3 bases are TGCAGTGCTTGGGGACTAGCGGGGGCTGATACGCAGTATTTT. This rearrangement joins TRBV20-1 to TRBJ2-3; 14 bases map to TRBD2. V was clipped by 5 bases and J by 6 bases; unmatched bases: 4. The CDR3 has 14 residues. The germline V gene has CDR1 DFQATT and CDR2 SNEGSKA (reference sequence).

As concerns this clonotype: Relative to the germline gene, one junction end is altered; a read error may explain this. In DNA, the CDR3 is TGTGTCAGCAGCCCCGGACGGAAACAAGAGACCCAGTACTTC. Translated, it gives CVSSPGRKQETQYF. This rearrangement joins TRBV4-2 to TRBJ2-5; no firm D call. The CDR3 has 14 residues. CDR1 and CDR2 from the germline V gene are LGHNA and YNFKEQ.

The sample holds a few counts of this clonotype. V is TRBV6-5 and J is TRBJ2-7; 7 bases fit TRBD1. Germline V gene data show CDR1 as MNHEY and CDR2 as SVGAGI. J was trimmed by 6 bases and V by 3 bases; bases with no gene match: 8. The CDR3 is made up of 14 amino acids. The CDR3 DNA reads TGTGCCAGCAGTTATGGTCCAGGGACAGCCGAGCAGTACTTC. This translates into CASSYGPGTAEQYF.

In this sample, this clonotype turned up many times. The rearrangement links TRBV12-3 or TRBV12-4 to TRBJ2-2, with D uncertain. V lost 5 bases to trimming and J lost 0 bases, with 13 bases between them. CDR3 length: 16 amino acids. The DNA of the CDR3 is TGTGCCAGCAGTCACACACCAATCGCGAACACCGGGGAGCTGTTTTTT. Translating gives CASSHTPIANTGELFF.

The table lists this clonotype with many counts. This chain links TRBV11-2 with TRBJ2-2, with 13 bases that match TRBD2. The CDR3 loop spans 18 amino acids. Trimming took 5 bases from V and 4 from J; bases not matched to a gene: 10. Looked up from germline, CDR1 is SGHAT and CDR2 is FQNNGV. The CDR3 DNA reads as TGTGCCAGCAGCATCCAAAAACTAGCGGGAGGGAGCACCGGGGAGCTGTTTTTT. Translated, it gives CASSIQKLAGGSTGELFF. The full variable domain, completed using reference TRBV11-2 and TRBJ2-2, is EAGVAQSPRYKIIEKRQSVAFWCNPISGHATLYWYQQILGQGPKLLIQFQNNGVVDDSQLPKDRFSAERLKGVDSTLKIQPAKLEDSAVYLCASSIQKLAGGSTGELFFGEGSRLTVL.

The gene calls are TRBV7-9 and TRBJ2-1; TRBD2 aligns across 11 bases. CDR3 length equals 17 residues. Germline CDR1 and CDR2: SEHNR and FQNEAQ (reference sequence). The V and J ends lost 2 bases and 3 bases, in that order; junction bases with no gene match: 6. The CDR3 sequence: CASSLPTSGSVYNEQFF. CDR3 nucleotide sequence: TGTGCCAGCAGCTTACCAACTAGCGGGAGTGTCTACAATGAGCAGTTCTTC.